Given below is one T cell receptor beta chain in context. Its antigen remains unknown. This sample stems from a study of identical twins. The germline V and J ends were trimmed by 0 bases and 4 bases, with 12 bases remaining between them. The germline gives CDR1 LGHNA, CDR2 YNFKEQ. The length of the CDR3 is 15 residues. TCRdb ran MiXCR on the 5' RACE reads and lists one entry per CDR3 protein. The sample holds roughly 1.6 million distinct CDR3 sequences, less than 40% seen once. Whole-study results and caveats: Fewer insertions were carried by abundant cord blood beta clonotypes, but none was seen in memory repertoires. Out-of-frame alpha sequences shared by twins showed excess low generation probability. Weaker excess twin sharing was observed in beta out-of-frame sequences. Analyses of zero insertions could, in part, be confounded by invariant MAIT and iNKT cells.

This TCR came from a newborn girl in good health. Sequences were obtained from cord blood. The genes are TRBV4-2 and TRBJ1-2; a weak D match, TRBD1 (6 bases). CDR3 sequence reads: CASSQESEGVYGYTF. CDR3 coding DNA: TGTGCCAGCAGCCAAGAGAGTGAGGGGGTCTATGGCTACACCTTC.